A selection of T cell receptor beta chains follows, all from one sample in a study of control samples from healthy donors and cancer patients. The method was immunoSEQ multiplex PCR; TCRdb's version includes in-frame clones alone and lacks a portion of them. The data contain 130,000 to 150,000 clones, about nine tenths of them seen just once; the ten biggest clones take up 4.9%. The sample was blood. These receptors were collected from a man aged 30-40 years in good health. Both conserved end residues are part of each CDR3. The D gene is left open where the match is weak. Size values are once, few and many counts, or a class for expanded clones, and some rows have none.

size	V	J	D	DNA	CDR3
.	TRBV2	TRBJ2-7	.	TGTGCCAGCGTGGATCGTGCGGCGGTAAGCTCCTACGAGCAGTACTTC	CASVDRAAVSSYEQYF
.	TRBV4-2	TRBJ1-4	.	TGTGCCAGCAGAGGACAGCAGCGAGGCACTAATGAAAAACTGTTTTTT	CASRGQQRGTNEKLFF
.	TRBV5-1	TRBJ1-1	TRBD1	TGCGCCAGCAGCGAATTAGGACAGGGGCGGGAAGCTTTCTTT	CASSELGQGREAFF
.	TRBV12-5	TRBJ1-3	TRBD1	TGTGCTAGTGGTTCGGGACAGGCTGGAAACACCATATATTTT	CASGSGQAGNTIYF
.	TRBV9	TRBJ2-3	.	TGTGCCAGCAGCAAGGGAGGCTTTGGCACAGATACGCAGTATTTT	CASSKGGFGTDTQYF
.	TRBV6-6	TRBJ2-1	.	TGTGCCACGGGTCTGAGCTCCTACAATGAGCAGTTCTTC	CATGLSSYNEQFF
.	TRBV6-5	TRBJ2-7	TRBD1	TGTGCCAGCAGGGGACAGACCTACGAGCAGTACTTC	CASRGQTYEQYF
.	TRBV24-1	TRBJ2-1	TRBD2	TGTGCCACCAGGGCGTCCGGGACTAGCGGAAGGGATGAGCAGTTCTTC	CATRASGTSGRDEQFF
once	TRBV3-1/TRBV3-2	TRBJ2-2	TRBD1	TGTGCCAGCAGCCGCTGGTGGGGACAGGGGAACACCGGGGAGCTGTTTTTT	CASSRWWGQGNTGELFF
many	TRBV9	TRBJ2-5	.	TGTGCCAGCAGCGTAGGGGGAGCACAAGAGACCCAGTACTTC	CASSVGGAQETQYF
.	TRBV11-2	TRBJ2-3	TRBD2	TGTGCCAGCAGCTTAGATGGGGGGAGGGAAGATACGCAGTATTTT	CASSLDGGREDTQYF
.	TRBV24-1	TRBJ2-3	.	TGTGCCACCAGTGAGGTGGGAGCCACAGATACGCAGTATTTT	CATSEVGATDTQYF
.	TRBV21-1	TRBJ2-7	.	TGTGCCAGCAGAGACCATTACCGGGACGGAACCTACGAGCAGTACTTC	CASRDHYRDGTYEQYF
.	TRBV5-6	TRBJ2-3	.	TGTGCCAGCAGCTTGCTAGATACGCAGTATTTT	CASSLLDTQYF
once	TRBV19	TRBJ1-5	.	TGTGCCAGTTCTGCCTTACTCAATCAGCCCCAGCATTTT	CASSALLNQPQHF
.	TRBV28	TRBJ1-2	.	TGTGCCAGCAGCCCAGGGGTGAAAAACTATGGCTACACCTTC	CASSPGVKNYGYTF
.	TRBV19	TRBJ2-1	.	TGTGCCAGTAGCCCTGGCCCCTCGGGGTACAATGAGCAGTTCTTC	CASSPGPSGYNEQFF
few	TRBV5-3	TRBJ1-4	.	TGTGCCAGAAGCCAACAGGACCTTAATGAAAAACTGTTTTTT	CARSQQDLNEKLFF
.	TRBV27	TRBJ2-5	TRBD2	TGTGCCAGCAGGGGAGCGGGGGCGCAAGAGACCCAGTACTTC	CASRGAGAQETQYF
few	TRBV5-4	TRBJ2-3	TRBD2	TGTGCCAGCAAGGCCGGGGGCGGGGGGGCCGCAGATACGCAGTATTTT	CASKAGGGGAADTQYF
.	TRBV13	TRBJ2-2	TRBD1	TGTGCCAGCAGGGGGACAGGGATCACCGGGGAGCTGTTTTTT	CASRGTGITGELFF
.	TRBV2	TRBJ2-7	.	TGTGCCAGCAGTGACACCGGTCTGGAGCAGTACTTC	CASSDTGLEQYF
.	TRBV30	TRBJ2-3	.	TGTGCCTGGAGTAACCTAGGGGGGGCGACAGATACGCAGTATTTT	CAWSNLGGATDTQYF
.	TRBV30	TRBJ2-1	TRBD2	TGTGCCTTTCAACTAGCGGGAGGGCCTGGGGAGCAGTTCTTC	CAFQLAGGPGEQFF
.	TRBV6-2/TRBV6-3	TRBJ1-2	.	TGTGCCAGCAGTTACTCAGGCTTCGGGGGCTACACCTTC	CASSYSGFGGYTF
.	TRBV3-1/TRBV3-2	TRBJ2-7	TRBD1	TGTGCCAGCAGCCAAGGTAACCAAATGATCTGGACAGGGGGCACCCCGTCCTACGAGCAGTACTTC	CASSQGNQMIWTGGTPSYEQYF
.	TRBV5-1	TRBJ2-5	TRBD2	TGCGCCAGCAGCTTGGGACTAGCGGGAGATTGGGAGACCCAGTACTTC	CASSLGLAGDWETQYF
.	TRBV4-3	TRBJ1-1	.	TGCGCCAGCAGCCACTCTAACAGGGAGAACACTGAAGCTTTCTTT	CASSHSNRENTEAFF
once	TRBV10-3	TRBJ2-3	TRBD2	TGTGCCATCAGTGAGACGCGGGAGGGCCCAGATACGCAGTATTTT	CAISETREGPDTQYF
once	TRBV28	TRBJ1-2	.	TGTGCCAGCAGCCCGGGACAACGCGTCTATGGCTACTCCTTC	CASSPGQRVYGYSF
.	TRBV5-1	TRBJ1-2	.	TGCGCCAGCAGCCAGGGAGGGCTCGCTAACTATGGCTACACCTTC	CASSQGGLANYGYTF
.	TRBV15	TRBJ1-5	.	TGTGCCACCAGCAGAGTTGGTCAGCCCCAGCATTTT	CATSRVGQPQHF
.	TRBV19	TRBJ2-1	.	TGTGCCAGTAGTATGACCCCGGGTCCCCTAAATGAGCAGTTCTTC	CASSMTPGPLNEQFF
.	TRBV6-5	TRBJ2-7	TRBD1	TGTGCCAGCAGGGACAGGGCAAGCTACGAGCAGTACTTC	CASRDRASYEQYF
.	TRBV5-1	TRBJ2-1	TRBD2	TGCGCCAGCAGCGCAAGCGGGGGGGCCGGTAATGAGCAGTTCTTC	CASSASGGAGNEQFF
.	TRBV24-1	TRBJ2-7	.	TGTGCCACCAGTAGTGTGGACAGCTACGAGCAGTACTTC	CATSSVDSYEQYF
.	TRBV4-1	TRBJ2-7	.	TGCGCCAGCAGCCAAGAGAATGGGTTTTACTACGAGCAGTACTTC	CASSQENGFYYEQYF
.	TRBV25-1	TRBJ2-7	.	TGTGCCAGCAGTGGCCCATACGAGCAGTACTTC	CASSGPYEQYF
.	TRBV9	TRBJ1-6	.	TGTGCCAGCAGCGTAGGGCAGAATAATTCACCCCTCCACTTT	CASSVGQNNSPLHF
.	TRBV9	TRBJ1-2	.	TGTGCCAGCAGCGTAGTCGTGGGGGCGCCTGGCTACACCTTC	CASSVVVGAPGYTF
.	TRBV6-5	TRBJ1-4	.	TGTGCCAGCAGGACTGAGGGGTTCGGAAAACTGTTTTTT	CASRTEGFGKLFF
.	TRBV2	TRBJ2-7	TRBD2	TGTGCCAGCAGTTCCCCAGGGAGGGACTACGAGCAGTACTTC	CASSSPGRDYEQYF
.	TRBV18	TRBJ2-1	TRBD1	TGTGCCAGCTCACCAACCGGGACAGGGGACTACAATGAGCAGTTCTTC	CASSPTGTGDYNEQFF
.	TRBV4-1	TRBJ1-2	TRBD1	TGCGCCAGCAGCCCCGCAGGGGGCTATGGCTACACCTTC	CASSPAGGYGYTF
.	TRBV18	TRBJ2-3	.	TGTGCCAGCTGCAGCACCCCCTTCACAGATACGCAGTATTTT	CASCSTPFTDTQYF
.	TRBV24-1	TRBJ2-2	.	TGTGCCACCAGTGATTTGCGTCAGGGGCAATCGGGGAAGCTGTTTTTT	CATSDLRQGQSGKLFF
.	TRBV9	TRBJ1-1	TRBD1	TGTGCCAGCAGCCCACGACAGGGGGCGATGAACACTGAAGCTTTCTTT	CASSPRQGAMNTEAFF
.	TRBV6-2/TRBV6-3	TRBJ2-1	.	TGTGCCAGCAGTTACGGTCAGAGCCAGTTCTTC	CASSYGQSQFF
.	TRBV18	TRBJ2-7	TRBD1	TGTGCCAGCTCACCAGACAGGGCCTACGAGCAGTACTTC	CASSPDRAYEQYF
.	TRBV30	TRBJ1-4	.	TGTGCCTGGAGTCCAACGGCAGTGGAACTGTTTTTT	CAWSPTAVELFF
once	TRBV3-1/TRBV3-2	TRBJ1-1	.	TGTGCCAGCAGCCAAGATTTCGGAGGGTTCGCTGAAGCTTTCTTT	CASSQDFGGFAEAFF
.	TRBV24-1	TRBJ2-7	TRBD1	TGTGCCACCAGTGATTCACCGGGACAGAAATACTTC	CATSDSPGQKYF
.	TRBV5-6	TRBJ2-7	.	TGTGCCAGCAGCTTGGGGGGGGCCGGAAGGAGCTACGAGCAGTACTTC	CASSLGGAGRSYEQYF
.	TRBV3-1/TRBV3-2	TRBJ2-7	.	TGTGCCAGCAGCCAACATAACGACCGGGACAAAGCCTACGAGCAGTACTTC	CASSQHNDRDKAYEQYF
once	TRBV5-1	TRBJ2-7	TRBD1	TGCGCCAGTAGCGACAGGGTCATCTCCTACGAGCAGTACTTC	CASSDRVISYEQYF
.	TRBV27	TRBJ1-1	.	TGTGCCAGCAGTAAATGGGCAGGGATGAACACTGAAGCTTTCTTT	CASSKWAGMNTEAFF
once	TRBV7-6	TRBJ2-7	TRBD2	TGTGCCAGCAGCTTCTCGAGCGGGAGCCACGAGCAGTACTTC	CASSFSSGSHEQYF
.	TRBV6-2/TRBV6-3	TRBJ1-2	.	TGTGCCAGCAGTCTCCTCGGAGATGGCTACACCTTC	CASSLLGDGYTF
.	TRBV6-5	TRBJ2-1	.	TGTGCCAGCAGTCTGGAGGGGGAGGGCCGAAATGAGCAGTTCTTC	CASSLEGEGRNEQFF